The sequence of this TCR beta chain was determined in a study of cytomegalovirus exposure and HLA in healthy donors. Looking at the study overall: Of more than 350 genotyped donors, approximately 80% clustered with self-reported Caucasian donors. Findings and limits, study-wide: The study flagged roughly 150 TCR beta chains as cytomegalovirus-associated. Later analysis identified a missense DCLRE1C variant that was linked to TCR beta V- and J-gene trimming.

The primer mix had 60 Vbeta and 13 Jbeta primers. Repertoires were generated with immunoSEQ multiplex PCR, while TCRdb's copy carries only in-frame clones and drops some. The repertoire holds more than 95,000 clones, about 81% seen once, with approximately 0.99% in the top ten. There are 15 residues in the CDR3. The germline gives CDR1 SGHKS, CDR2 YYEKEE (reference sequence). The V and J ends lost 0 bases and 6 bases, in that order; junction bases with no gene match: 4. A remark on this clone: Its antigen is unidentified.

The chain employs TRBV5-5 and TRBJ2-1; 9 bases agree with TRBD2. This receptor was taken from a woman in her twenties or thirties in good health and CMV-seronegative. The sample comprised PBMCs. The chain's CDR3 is CASSLGLAVFNEQFF. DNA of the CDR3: TGTGCCAGCAGCTTGGGACTAGCGGTATTCAATGAGCAGTTCTTC.